This T cell receptor beta chain was recorded in a study of radiotherapy plus CTLA-4 blockade in lung cancer. Study outcomes and limitations: In blood, after radiotherapy plus ipilimumab, tumor-derived TCR clones expanded.

Assay: immunoSEQ multiplex PCR; the TCRdb copy retains only in-frame clones and omits some. The sample lists tens of thousands of clones; over 70% were seen once. A word on this clone: Its antigen is not identified.

The V gene's germline CDR1 is SGHTA and CDR2 FQGTGA. Germline trimming cut 1 base from V and 5 bases from J; bases unmatched to any gene: 8. The CDR3 runs to 16 residues. V gene TRBV7-3 combines with J gene TRBJ2-7; 10 bases are shared with TRBD2. Sequencing used peripheral blood, obtained from a patient treated with radiotherapy plus ipilimumab. The sequence was obtained from a human donor with non-small cell lung cancer that progressed on radiotherapy plus ipilimumab. The CDR3 loop reads CASSLKASGSYNEQYF. Written as DNA, the CDR3 is TGTGCCAGCAGCTTAAAGGCTAGCGGGAGTTATAACGAGCAGTACTTC.